The entry below gives a single T cell receptor beta chain sequence along with its context. HPV was found by MY09/MY11 PCR and dot-blot genotyping. This entry is derived from a study of T cells in women clearing cervical HPV infection. The wider study: Donors had HPV16-related CIN3 or worse; 2 had invasive cancer. Only a few women had HLA typing results available.

Average input was around 1,200 ng genomic DNA for immunoSEQ TCR beta CDR3 amplification. Produced via immunoSEQ multiplex PCR; TCRdb's table is partial and in-frame only. The data show approximately 35,000 clones, and the top ten clones hold 1.6%. This clonotype was sampled from a woman aged 18-70 years with a cervical HPV16 infection that either progressed to CIN3+ or cleared (not recorded which). The sample taken for sequencing was blood buffy coat.

This chain's CDR3 is CASSLRGYEQYF. The CDR3 bases that were read are TGTGCCAGCAGTTTAAGGGGATACGAG. This chain joins TRBV28 and TRBJ2-7, with D perhaps matching TRBD1 (5 bases). The read comes to an end 3 residues before the CDR3 does, leaving the germline J gene to fill in the end. Germline V CDR1 and CDR2: MDHEN, SYDVKM. This CDR3 has 12 amino acids. V lost 2 bases, J lost 4 bases, and 6 bases lay in between. The whole variable domain, remainder taken from reference TRBV28 and TRBJ2-7, is DVKVTQSSRYLVKRTGEKVFLECVQDMDHENMFWYRQDPGLGLRLIYFSYDVKMKEKGDIPEGYSVSREKKERFSLILESASTNQTSMYLCASSLRGYEQYFGPGTRLTVT.